This T cell receptor (beta chain) was observed in a study of blood T cell repertoires in COVID-19. Study as a whole: Researchers got acute and convalescent COVID-19 samples from the United States, Italy and Spain.

This CDR3 region has 14 residues. The V gene's germline CDR1 is LNHDA and CDR2 SQIVND (reference sequence). V lost 4 bases, J lost 8 bases, and 15 bases lay in between. As processed by the authors: Cell counts per sample came from amplifying reference gene primers. The method was immunoSEQ multiplex PCR; TCRdb's version includes in-frame clones alone and lacks a portion of them. The V and J calls and clone size were taken over from that table, and D and trimming were inferred from the DNA. The repertoire holds more than 85,000 clones, 82% seen once, with more than 15% in the top ten. This sequence joins TRBV19 and TRBJ1-5, with a tentative D call TRBD1 (5 bases). The sample was peripheral blood. This TCR came from a woman aged 55-69 years with acute or convalescent COVID-19. The CDR3 region has the DNA TGTGCCAGTAGTACGGTCAGGGATAGGGAGCCCCAGCATTTT. It encodes CASSTVRDREPQHF.